This T cell receptor beta chain was identified during a study of shared clonotypes between healthy human individuals. Study observations and caveats: Across subsets, estimated richness was generally greater for naive than for memory populations.

Concerning this clone: Its antigen is currently unknown.

The assay ran at deep level. This table comes from immunoSEQ multiplex PCR, and its TCRdb copy is limited to in-frame clones, with some not included. The sample consists of about 2.1 million clones, 93% of them appearing once. Per germline, CDR1 LGHNA and CDR2 YSLEER. There are 18 residues in the CDR3. V was trimmed by 0 bases and J by 2 bases, leaving 19 bases between them. The naive CD8 subset, CD45RO-negative cells positively selected for CCR7, excluded terminally differentiated effector memory CD45RA+ cells. Recent vaccinations or acute infections were absent in the healthy HIV-negative adult donors.

The J gene is TRBJ2-5, the V gene TRBV4-3, with D maybe TRBD2 (6 bases). This receptor was taken from a man between 18 and 35 years old in good health. Some clones in this sample may be carry-over from other donors' samples. Sequencing input: naive CD8+ T cells from PBMCs. DNA of the CDR3: TGCGCCAGCAGCCAAGATGATGGTTTGTTGAGCGGGCAAGAGACCCAGTACTTC. This codes for CASSQDDGLLSGQETQYF.